The entry that follows covers one TCR beta chain sequence. The sample is drawn from a study of blood T cell repertoires in COVID-19. Authors' methods: Amplifying reference gene primers gave estimates of nucleated cell counts. The method was immunoSEQ multiplex PCR; TCRdb's version includes in-frame clones alone and lacks a portion of them. That table is the source of V, J and clone size, and D and trimming were worked out from the DNA. Here the sample spans about 75,000 clones, about 87% being singletons. Germline V CDR1 and CDR2: LGHNA, YNFKEQ. There are 14 residues in the CDR3. Trimming took off 0 bases at V and 4 bases at J, with 10 bases between the two ends.

The sample consisted of peripheral blood. This TCR derives from a human donor in a cohort sampled during active COVID-19. The rearrangement uses TRBV4-2 and TRBJ2-7; D perhaps matches TRBD1 (6 bases). The CDR3 sequence: CASSQDKGGYEQYF. The CDR3 DNA reads as TGTGCCAGCAGCCAAGATAAAGGGGGTTACGAGCAGTACTTC.